The 32 T cell receptor beta chains below all came from one sample that was sequenced in a study of T cells in Graves' hyperthyroidism and ophthalmopathy. RNA transcripts provided the source from which TCR beta CDR3 regions were amplified. Using the HTBI primer set, a first-round RT-PCR was run on the TCR CDR3. TCRdb called the multiplex PCR reads again in MiXCR, with one record for every CDR3 protein. The sample has about 98,000 distinct CDR3 sequences, approximately 39% seen once; the top ten hold 10%. Sequencing was carried out using peripheral blood or thyroid tissue (not recorded which). The receptors derive from a woman aged 25 to 45 with Graves' hyperthyroidism.

A few counts support this clonotype. This chain uses TRBV7-9 with TRBJ2-2; 7 positions agree with TRBD1. The CDR3 length is 16 residues. The V gene end was trimmed by 2 bases and the J gene end by 0 bases; junction bases not matched to a gene: 3. Per germline, CDR1 SEHNR and CDR2 FQNEAQ (reference sequence). CDR3 nucleotides: TGTGCCAGCAGCTTACCGGGACAGACGAACACCGGGGAGCTGTTTTTT. It codes for CASSLPGQTNTGELFF.

The rearrangement links TRBV7-9 to TRBJ2-5; 9 bases align to TRBD1. V was clipped by 4 bases and J by 2 bases; unmatched bases: 5. The CDR3 sequence is 15 residues long. CDR1 is SEHNR and CDR2 is FQNEAQ in the germline V gene (reference sequence). As DNA, the CDR3 is TGTGCCAGCAGCTCCCCCGGGACAGGGCAAGAGACCCAGTACTTC. Protein sequence: CASSSPGTGQETQYF.

This clonotype was recorded many times. V usage is TRBV7-9 and J usage is TRBJ2-3; D is unresolved. The CDR3 contains 15 residues. Germline CDR1 SEHNR, CDR2 FQNEAQ (reference sequence). V dropped 5 bases and J dropped 2 bases, with 14 bases sitting between them. In DNA, the CDR3 is TGTGCCAGCAGCCCCCCGAGTTCTGTCACAGATACGCAGTATTTT. This codes for CASSPPSSVTDTQYF. Full variable domain (rest looked up from reference TRBV7-9 and TRBJ2-3): DTGVSQNPRHKITKRGQNVTFRCDPISEHNRLYWYRQTLGQGPEFLTYFQNEAQLEKSRLLSDRFSAERPKGSFSTLEIQRTEQGDSAMYLCASSPPSSVTDTQYFGPGTRLTVL.

This clonotype was observed many times. This chain joins TRBV12-3 or TRBV12-4 and TRBJ1-2; no clear D. This CDR3 region has 12 residues. Trimming left V 3 bases short and J 3 bases short, with 5 bases between. The CDR3 DNA reads as TGTGCCAGCAGTTTTATGGACTATGGCTACACCTTC. It encodes CASSFMDYGYTF.

The table lists this clonotype with a count of one. This chain links TRBV20-1 with TRBJ2-7; 14 nucleotides line up with TRBD2. With V trimmed by 1 base and J by 5 bases, 4 bases remained unmatched. This CDR3 spans 15 amino acids. Per germline, CDR1 DFQATT and CDR2 SNEGSKA (reference sequence). CDR3: CSARGLAGGPHEQYF. The CDR3 DNA is TGCAGTGCTAGAGGACTAGCGGGAGGGCCCCACGAGCAGTACTTC.

This clonotype was seen many times. The chain uses TRBV7-2 and TRBJ2-2; TRBD1 agrees at 9 bases. J lost 4 bases, V lost 1 base, and 10 bases had no gene match. The CDR3 loop spans 18 amino acids. Per the germline V gene, CDR1 is SGHTA and CDR2 is FQGNSA. The CDR3: CASSLDPRDRVLTGELFF. CDR3 nucleotides: TGTGCCAGCAGCTTAGACCCCCGGGACAGGGTTCTCACCGGGGAGCTGTTTTTT.

This chain joins TRBV6-5 and TRBJ2-6, with 13 bases identical to TRBD2. The germline V gene has CDR1 MNHEY and CDR2 SVGAGI. With V trimmed by 7 bases and J by 3 bases, 6 bases remained unmatched. This CDR3 is 17 amino acids long. The CDR3 DNA sequence: TGTGCCAGCAAACTAGCGGGAGGGCCGGATGGGGCCAACGTCCTGACTTTC. It yields the protein CASKLAGGPDGANVLTF.

The chain carries TRBV10-3 and TRBJ2-7; D is unclear. V dropped 3 bases and J dropped 10 bases, with 22 bases sitting between them. Germline V lookup: CDR1 ENHRY, CDR2 SYGVKD. This CDR3 spans 15 amino acids. This chain's CDR3 is CAISEQSAGVAKQYF. As DNA, the CDR3 is TGTGCCATCAGTGAACAGTCCGCTGGGGTTGCGAAACAGTACTTC.

This clonotype was counted many times. The chain is built from TRBV10-3 and TRBJ2-3; 7 bases are a match to TRBD1. Germline V CDR1 and CDR2: ENHRY, SYGVKD. Trimming took 10 bases from V and 2 from J; bases not matched to a gene: 9. The CDR3 consists of 14 residues. This chain's CDR3 is CATHGQANTDTQYF. The CDR3 bases are TGTGCCACTCACGGACAGGCCAACACAGATACGCAGTATTTT.

This clonotype was seen many times. The gene calls are TRBV7-2 and TRBJ1-1; 9 bases line up with TRBD1. Germline values: CDR1 SGHTA, CDR2 FQGNSA. The CDR3 runs 19 residues. Germline trimming cut 5 bases from V and 1 base from J; bases unmatched to any gene: 17. CDR3 bases: TGTGCCAGCAGCGGCGTCCTGGGGACAGGGCTTCCGTCGAACACTGAAGCTTTCTTT. Protein: CASSGVLGTGLPSNTEAFF.

This clonotype occurred many times. The chain joins TRBV20-1 to TRBJ2-7, with D perhaps matching TRBD1 (7 bases). The length of the CDR3 is 13 residues. Germline lookup yields CDR1 DFQATT and CDR2 SNEGSKA (reference sequence). V was clipped by 4 bases and J by 6 bases, with 16 bases between them. CDR3 coding DNA: TGCAGTGCTACCCACAGGGGACTCGGCGAGCAGTACTTC. It yields the protein CSATHRGLGEQYF.

As to this clonotype: It may be a read error: a sequence one base away is much more abundant. V gene TRBV6-4 combines with J gene TRBJ1-5; 7 bases map to TRBD1. The V gene end was trimmed by 6 bases and the J gene end by 9 bases; junction bases not matched to a gene: 11. Germline V gene lookup returns CDR1 MRHNA and CDR2 SNTAGT. The CDR3 covers 14 residues. CDR3 loop: CASRTGQVYRPQHF. The DNA for the CDR3 is TGTGCCAGCAGGACTGGACAGGTTTATAGGCCCCAGCATTTT.

The chain employs TRBV10-3 and TRBJ1-6; D not resolved. The CDR3 extends over 11 amino acids. Germline V CDR1 and CDR2: ENHRY, SYGVKD. V dropped 7 bases and J dropped 7 bases, with 5 bases sitting between them. The CDR3 protein is CAIIGNSPLHF. CDR3 in DNA: TGTGCCATCATTGGGAATTCACCCCTCCACTTT.

On this clonotype itself: It is likely a read error, because the conserved phenylalanine at the end of the CDR3 is missing. This chain links TRBV14 with TRBJ2-6; D remains ambiguous. The CDR3 runs 10 residues. Germline V gene lookup returns CDR1 SGHDN and CDR2 FVKESK. The CDR3 DNA is TGTGCCAGCAGGGCCAACGGCCTGACTTCC. Translating gives CASRANGLTS.

V usage is TRBV7-2 and J usage is TRBJ2-5; 14 nucleotides agree with TRBD2. The CDR3 contains 16 residues. Germline V gives CDR1 SGHTA, CDR2 FQGNSA. Losses at the gene ends were 5 bases for V and 1 base for J; bases not matched to a gene: 3. CDR3 amino acids: CASSIGLAGGQETQYF. The CDR3 DNA is TGTGCCAGCAGCATCGGACTAGCGGGAGGCCAAGAGACCCAGTACTTC. The full variable domain, rest sourced from reference TRBV7-2 and TRBJ2-5, is GAGVSQSPSNKVTEKGKDVELRCDPISGHTALYWYRQSLGQGLEFLIYFQGNSAPDKSGLPSDRFSAERTGGSVSTLTIQRTQQEDSAVYLCASSIGLAGGQETQYFGPGTRLLVL.

This clonotype was detected ten times or more. The chain employs TRBV6-2 or TRBV6-3 and TRBJ2-5, with 7 bases fitting TRBD1. The CDR3 totals 13 residues. CDR1 is MNHEY and CDR2 is SVGEGT in the germline V gene. V was pared by 5 bases and J by 7 bases, with 7 bases of the junction left unmatched. The CDR3 DNA reads TGTGCCAGCAGTAAAACAGGGGAGAGGACCCAGTACTTC. Amino acid sequence: CASSKTGERTQYF.

This rearrangement joins TRBV20-1 to TRBJ2-3, with 12 nucleotides matching TRBD2. The CDR3 is made up of 19 amino acids. V lost 2 bases and J lost 4; bases outside the gene matches: 16. Germline assignment: CDR1 DFQATT and CDR2 SNEGSKA (reference sequence). CDR3 residues: CSARSLAGGAMGYSDTQYF. In DNA form, the CDR3 reads TGCAGTGCTAGATCACTAGCGGGAGGTGCCATGGGGTACTCAGATACGCAGTATTTT.

This clonotype was observed at least ten times. V usage is TRBV28 and J usage is TRBJ2-5, with TRBD1 identical over 8 bases. V lost 4 bases and J lost 2; bases outside the gene matches: 9. Germline V gene data show CDR1 as MDHEN and CDR2 as SYDVKM. The CDR3 length is 16 residues. This chain's CDR3 is CASSSPRQGRQETQYF. The CDR3 bases are TGTGCCAGCAGTTCACCCCGACAGGGGCGGCAAGAGACCCAGTACTTC. The variable domain in full, with the rest retrieved from reference TRBV28 and TRBJ2-5, is DVKVTQSSRYLVKRTGEKVFLECVQDMDHENMFWYRQDPGLGLRLIYFSYDVKMKEKGDIPEGYSVSREKKERFSLILESASTNQTSMYLCASSSPRQGRQETQYFGPGTRLLVL.

In its sample, this clonotype was seen many times. The chain couples TRBV30 to TRBJ1-6; no clear D gene. The CDR3 loop spans 12 amino acids. The ends were cut back, 5 bases at V and 8 bases at J, with 10 bases in the middle. Germline CDR1 GTSNPN, CDR2 SVGIG (reference sequence). The CDR3 DNA reads as TGTGCCTGGGCTTTACGGGATTCACCCCTCCACTTT. Its translation: CAWALRDSPLHF.

V gene TRBV20-1 combines with J gene TRBJ2-3; D is possibly TRBD2 (6 bases). Trimming removed 1 base at V and 0 bases at J, with 8 bases between. The CDR3 loop spans 14 amino acids. Germline values: CDR1 DFQATT, CDR2 SNEGSKA (reference sequence). CDR3 DNA sequence: TGCAGTGCTAGAGCGAGCGGGAGCACAGATACGCAGTATTTT. It specifies CSARASGSTDTQYF.

This clonotype appeared many times. This chain uses TRBV14 with TRBJ1-2, with a weak D call TRBD1 (5 bases). This CDR3 is 15 amino acids long. V lost 0 bases and J 3 bases, leaving 11 bases between the germline ends. Looked up from germline, CDR1 is SGHDN and CDR2 is FVKESK. The CDR3 DNA follows: TGTGCCAGCAGCCAAGACTACGGGGCGCACTATGGCTACACCTTC. Its protein is CASSQDYGAHYGYTF.

This clonotype turned up a few times. The chain couples TRBV4-1 to TRBJ1-1; the D gene is possibly TRBD1 (5 bases). CDR3 length: 16 amino acids. V was pared by 1 base and J by 1 base, with 13 bases between. Germline V gene data show CDR1 as MGHRA and CDR2 as YSYEKL. CDR3 sequence reads: CASSQVPPGRNTEAFF. As DNA, the CDR3 is TGCGCCAGCAGCCAAGTCCCACCGGGACGGAACACTGAAGCTTTCTTT.

This clonotype was counted many times. The chain combines TRBV5-1 with TRBJ2-5; 12 bases map to TRBD2. The V segment lost 0 bases and the J segment 0 bases; nucleotides outside the gene matches: 6. The CDR3 has 18 residues. CDR1 and CDR2 (germline): SGHRS, YFSETQ. Here the CDR3 DNA reads TGCGCCAGCAGCTTGGGACTAGCGGGAGACCCGCACCAAGAGACCCAGTACTTC. Protein: CASSLGLAGDPHQETQYF.

This clonotype was picked up one time. The gene calls are TRBV5-1 and TRBJ2-3; no clear D. CDR3 length equals 15 residues. Between the trimmed V and J ends, which lost 0 bases and 3 bases, there was a span of 11 bases. Germline CDR1 is SGHRS and CDR2 is YFSETQ. The CDR3 DNA sequence: TGCGCCAGCAGCTTGGGAGATGATCGGACAGATACGCAGTATTTT. Translated: CASSLGDDRTDTQYF.

This clonotype was counted only a few times. The gene calls are TRBV7-3 and TRBJ2-5, with 7 bases that match TRBD1. J was trimmed by 1 base and V by 6 bases; bases with no gene match: 5. There are 14 residues in the CDR3. Germline CDR1 and CDR2: SGHTA and FQGTGA. The CDR3, as DNA: TGTGCCAGCAGTCAGGGGACAGTCCAAGAGACCCAGTACTTC. It is translated as CASSQGTVQETQYF. The entire variable domain, with the rest obtained from reference TRBV7-3 and TRBJ2-5, is as follows: GAGVSQTPSNKVTEKGKYVELRCDPISGHTALYWYRQSLGQGPEFLIYFQGTGAADDSGLPNDRFFAVRPEGSVSTLKIQRTERGDSAVYLCASSQGTVQETQYFGPGTRLLVL.

The CDR3 coding sequence is TGTGCCAGCAGCGACGGGACAGGGGGTAGAAATGAAAAACTGTTTTTT. Protein: CASSDGTGGRNEKLFF. V and J are TRBV9 and TRBJ1-4, with 11 bases aligning to TRBD1. Unmatched junction bases numbered 6, after V lost 3 bases and J lost 5 bases. Germline CDR1 SGDLS, CDR2 YYNGEE. This CDR3 region has 16 residues.

This clonotype has a count of ten or more. V usage is TRBV7-9 and J usage is TRBJ1-1; D not certain. CDR3 length equals 13 residues. The V gene lost 7 bases and the J gene lost 1 base, with 10 bases spanning the gap. The germline CDR1 and CDR2 sequences are SEHNR and FQNEAQ (reference sequence). As DNA, the CDR3 is TGTGCCAGCACCTCGAAGGGGAACACTGAAGCTTTCTTT. Its translation is CASTSKGNTEAFF. Full variable domain (outside the CDR3, taken from reference TRBV7-9 and TRBJ1-1): DTGVSQNPRHKITKRGQNVTFRCDPISEHNRLYWYRQTLGQGPEFLTYFQNEAQLEKSRLLSDRFSAERPKGSFSTLEIQRTEQGDSAMYLCASTSKGNTEAFFGQGTRLTVV.

This clonotype has a count of ten or more. This chain joins TRBV5-1 and TRBJ2-7; 7 bases agree with TRBD1. Losses at the gene ends were 4 bases for V and 6 bases for J; bases not matched to a gene: 10. CDR1 and CDR2 from the germline V gene are SGHRS and YFSETQ. This CDR3 is 14 amino acids long. The CDR3 reads CASSGQARRSEQYF. CDR3 sequence (DNA): TGCGCCAGCAGCGGACAGGCGCGTAGGTCCGAGCAGTACTTC.

This clonotype was detected a few times. The chain uses TRBV28 and TRBJ1-1; D gene ambiguous. Germline-derived CDR1 and CDR2 are MDHEN and SYDVKM. The CDR3 runs to 15 residues. V was cut by 1 base and J by 5 bases, with 14 bases left in between. The CDR3 coding sequence is TGTGCCAGCAGTTTATCCCCTATTCTCGGAACTGAAGCTTTCTTT. Protein sequence: CASSLSPILGTEAFF.

Notes on this clonotype: One end of the junction varies from germline; a read error may be responsible. V usage is TRBV15 and J usage is TRBJ2-7, with D unclear. The germline CDR1 and CDR2 sequences are LNHNV and YYDKDF (reference sequence). The CDR3 spans 13 residues. The CDR3 sequence is CAASSLSPDEQYF. In DNA form, the CDR3 reads TGTGCCGCCAGCAGCTTGTCCCCAGACGAGCAGTACTTC.

This clonotype was counted at least ten times. The chain recombines TRBV7-8 with TRBJ1-1; no reliable D call. Germline V gives CDR1 SGHVS, CDR2 FQNEAQ. V gave up 0 bases and J gave up 1 base, with 9 bases separating them. CDR3 size: 15 residues. The DNA of the CDR3 is TGTGCCAGCAGCTTAGCGGGCAGAGCGAACACTGAAGCTTTCTTT. Translated: CASSLAGRANTEAFF.

V and J are TRBV7-9 and TRBJ2-5, with 10 bases identical to TRBD1. Looked up from germline, CDR1 is SEHNR and CDR2 is FQNEAQ (reference sequence). The V gene end was trimmed by 11 bases and the J gene end by 4 bases; junction bases not matched to a gene: 16. The length of the CDR3 is 16 residues. The CDR3 DNA reads as TGTGCCGCCACGGGACAGGGGCACCCCGGGAGAGAGACCCAGTACTTC. The encoded protein is CAATGQGHPGRETQYF.